This T cell receptor (beta chain) derives from a study of blood T cell repertoires in COVID-19 (TCRdb year 2020). For the study in its entirety: Samples covering the acute and convalescent phases of COVID-19 were provided by collaborators in the United States, Italy and Spain. The material from the prospective study consisted of cDNA or gDNA derived from T cells, B-cell-depleted T cells, or PBMCs. The dataset comprised deeply sampled blood TCRbeta repertoires from subjects exposed to, actively infected with, or recovered from COVID-19. The repertoires were released in a freely available public database meant as a resource for research on the immune response to SARS-CoV-2. The samples were drawn from the first 160 participants of the ongoing ImmuneRACE study and from roughly 1,300 subjects provided by 6 global collaborators. Sample metadata almost always included a de-identified subject ID, COVID-19 status, age in years and sex. Where available, HLA class I and class II types were taken from metadata supplied by the sample provider and were not determined by assay-based typing.

Results and caveats for the whole study, not just this receptor: The quantity of clinical and demographic metadata differed by source and by participant and was supplied without curation.

Whole blood was collected in K2EDTA tubes by collaborating institutions according to the institutions' own protocols. For TCRbeta analysis, collaborator samples were shipped as frozen whole blood, as isolated PBMCs, or as DNA extracted from either sample type. The germline V end is reduced by 8 bases and the J end by 4 bases; junction bases left unmatched: 12. There are 15 amino acids in the CDR3, from cysteine to phenylalanine inclusive. The only DNA kept is the CDR3, 45 bases in frame from the first base. The germline V gene provides CDR1 SNHLY and CDR2 FYNNEI. TCRbeta CDR3 regions were amplified from genomic DNA by means of the immunoSEQ Assay, a bias-controlled multiplex PCR. In the paper's pipeline: Within the assay, amplification of reference gene primers was used to estimate how many nucleated cells each sample contained. To quantify the absolute abundance of each unique TCRbeta CDR3 rearrangement, sequence reads were collapsed and filtered. For each sample, productive Simpson clonality was calculated by taking the square root of Simpson's diversity index across productive rearrangements. Entries here come from immuneACCESS through TCRdb and include only in-frame sequences with V and J called. Some clones fail to appear in such tables; in the studies checked, an unresolved V gene covers under half of the shortfall, and the cause of the remainder is unknown. V, J and clone size reflect that table, while D and trimming were determined from the DNA. This sample lists about 74,000 clones; roughly 79% were detected once. Of the sample, roughly 21% is held by the ten largest clones.

Concerning this clone: There is no known antigen for this receptor. Base qualities are not provided; no much larger clone lies one nucleotide away.

The chain was built from TRBV2 and TRBJ2-7; TRBD2 agrees with 9 junctional bases. Specimen: peripheral blood. This TCR was recovered from a man in his 70s with acute or convalescent COVID-19. The CDR3 protein sequence reads: CASSIWSSGMYEQYF. The nucleotides read TGTGCCAGCTCTATTTGGTCTAGCGGGATGTACGAGCAGTACTTC.